Following are 27 T cell receptor beta chains from one sample sequenced in a study of T cell repertoires in cytomegalovirus infection. Using its own MiXCR run on the reads, TCRdb lists one record per CDR3 protein. The sample contains 76,000 or so distinct CDR3 sequences, 3.7% of which appear only once. The sample consisted of PBMCs. The receptors come from a human donor in good health (CMV status not recorded). Some clones in this sample may be carry-over from other donors' samples.

This clonotype is deemed medium-sized (0.01 to 0.1%). The gene calls are TRBV7-2 and TRBJ2-1; D uncertain. Germline V gene sequence: CDR1 SGHTA, CDR2 FQGNSA. The CDR3 spans 13 residues. Trimming pared 1 base from V and 4 bases from J, leaving 5 bases between. The CDR3 nucleotides are TGTGCCAGCAGCTTAGGCAGTTACAATGAGCAGTTCTTC. Translation: CASSLGSYNEQFF.

This clonotype showed up many times. The gene calls are TRBV28 and TRBJ1-5, with D perhaps matching TRBD1 (5 bases). The CDR3 is made up of 17 amino acids. Trimming stripped 5 bases from V and 2 bases from J, with 19 bases between. Germline V gene data show CDR1 as MDHEN and CDR2 as SYDVKM. CDR3 nucleotide sequence: TGTGCCAGCAGTGAATCCGGGACCAAGAGGCGCAATCAGCCCCAGCATTTT. Encoded protein: CASSESGTKRRNQPQHF. The whole variable domain, remainder taken from reference TRBV28 and TRBJ1-5, is DVKVTQSSRYLVKRTGEKVFLECVQDMDHENMFWYRQDPGLGLRLIYFSYDVKMKEKGDIPEGYSVSREKKERFSLILESASTNQTSMYLCASSESGTKRRNQPQHFGDGTRLSIL.

This clonotype was found many times. The chain links TRBV20-1 to TRBJ2-1; no clear D gene. The CDR3 covers 13 residues. Germline V gives CDR1 DFQATT, CDR2 SNEGSKA (reference sequence). Trimming pared 6 bases from V and 9 bases from J, leaving 18 bases between. DNA of the CDR3: TGCAGTGCCGGTTTTAATACAGAGGCTGAGCAGTTCTTC. Amino acid sequence: CSAGFNTEAEQFF.

This clonotype has ten or more counts. The J gene is TRBJ1-2, the V gene TRBV7-2, with TRBD1 identical over 10 bases. There are 15 residues in the CDR3. The V gene end was trimmed by 5 bases and the J gene end by 2 bases; junction bases not matched to a gene: 5. Germline V CDR1 and CDR2: SGHTA, FQGNSA. The CDR3 region has the DNA TGTGCCAGCAGCCGGGGACAGGGGCCCAACTATGGCTACACCTTC. Amino acid sequence: CASSRGQGPNYGYTF.

This clonotype was seen ten or more times. The chain has TRBV5-1 and TRBJ2-5; possible D gene TRBD2, 5 bases. Germline CDR1 SGHRS, CDR2 YFSETQ. Trimming stripped 0 bases from V and 3 bases from J, with 15 bases between. There are 16 residues in the CDR3. This CDR3 is CASSLGFGEGEETQYF. The DNA of the CDR3 is TGCGCCAGCAGCTTGGGGTTTGGTGAGGGAGAAGAGACCCAGTACTTC.

This clonotype was seen many times. The CDR3 coding sequence is TGTGCCAGCAGCCGGGGAGGGAGCGGGGGCTACGAGCAGTACTTC. Its translation: CASSRGGSGGYEQYF. The chain employs TRBV7-2 and TRBJ2-7, with 8 bases identical to TRBD2. Germline CDR1 reads SGHTA; CDR2 reads FQGNSA. There are 15 residues in the CDR3. Trimming took 5 bases from V and 3 from J; bases not matched to a gene: 9.

Many counts were recorded for this clonotype. A read error may explain this, as a much larger clone is one base away. The chain employs TRBV19 and TRBJ1-1; the D gene is possibly TRBD1 (5 bases). Deletions cut 5 bases from V and 2 bases from J, with 12 bases between. Germline V gene sequence: CDR1 LNHDA, CDR2 SQIVND (reference sequence). This CDR3 has 14 amino acids. The CDR3 here is CASSPAGFNTEAFF. Here the CDR3 DNA reads TGTGCCAGTAGTCCCGCAGGGTTTAACACTGAAGCTTTCTTT.

This clonotype was seen many times. V usage is TRBV7-2 and J usage is TRBJ2-6; D might be TRBD1 (5 bases). Trimming pared 0 bases from V and 3 bases from J, leaving 6 bases between. Germline V gene lookup returns CDR1 SGHTA and CDR2 FQGNSA. The CDR3 length is 15 residues. The CDR3 region is CASSLAGHGANVLTF. The CDR3 DNA is TGTGCCAGCAGCTTAGCGGGGCATGGGGCCAACGTCCTGACTTTC.

This clonotype was counted ten times or more. This chain uses TRBV28 with TRBJ1-1; TRBD1 is a possible D gene (5 bases). This CDR3 has 13 amino acids. Trimming took off 3 bases at V and 5 bases at J, with 10 bases between the two ends. The germline gives CDR1 MDHEN, CDR2 SYDVKM. CDR3 region: CASSFHRGTEAFF. The CDR3 nucleotides read TGTGCCAGCAGTTTCCACCGGGGGACTGAAGCTTTCTTT.

This clonotype was counted ten times or more. The chain uses TRBV23-1 and TRBJ2-1; no reliable D call. TRBV23-1 is placed among ORFs of uncertain function. The CDR3 loop spans 16 amino acids. V gave up 6 bases and J gave up 0 bases, with 15 bases separating them. DNA of the CDR3: TGCGCCAGCAGCCCCTTTTACGTTAGCTCCTACAATGAGCAGTTCTTC. It encodes CASSPFYVSSYNEQFF.

This clonotype was observed many times. The chain combines TRBV28 with TRBJ2-7; 7 bases fit TRBD1. Germline V CDR1 and CDR2: MDHEN, SYDVKM. The CDR3 loop spans 17 amino acids. The J segment lost 0 bases and the V segment lost 2 bases, leaving 10 bases of the junction unmatched. CDR3 in amino acids: CASSLRRDSDSSYEQYF. CDR3 DNA sequence: TGTGCCAGCAGTTTACGCCGGGACAGCGATAGCTCCTACGAGCAGTACTTC.

At least ten counts were recorded for this clonotype. The V call is TRBV28, the J call TRBJ1-2; no reliable D call. The V end lost 3 bases, the J end lost 2 bases, and 7 bases lay between the germline ends. The germline CDR1 and CDR2 sequences are MDHEN and SYDVKM. This CDR3 comprises 13 residues. CDR3 residues: CASSFRANYGYTF. Written as DNA, the CDR3 is TGTGCCAGCAGTTTCCGGGCCAACTATGGCTACACCTTC.

This clonotype has ten or more counts. This chain joins TRBV6-8 and TRBJ2-7; no definite D call. There are 13 residues in the CDR3. In germline, CDR1 is MNHGY, CDR2 SAAAGT. Trimming pared 2 bases from V and 2 bases from J, leaving 7 bases between. This CDR3 reads CASSYNEAYEQYF. The DNA for the CDR3 is TGTGCCAGCAGTTACAACGAAGCCTACGAGCAGTACTTC.

This clonotype has ten or more counts. The chain is built from TRBV10-3 and TRBJ2-5; TRBD2 aligns across 8 bases. Trimming removed 8 bases from V and 5 bases from J; junction bases left unmatched: 4. Germline V gives CDR1 ENHRY, CDR2 SYGVKD. The CDR3 extends over 12 amino acids. This CDR3 reads CAIASGGETQYF. In DNA form, the CDR3 reads TGTGCCATCGCGAGCGGGGGCGAGACCCAGTACTTC.

This clonotype was seen many times. An end of the junction differs from the germline gene, which may be a read error. The rearrangement uses TRBV5-5 and TRBJ1-6, with D unclear. CDR1 and CDR2 (germline): SGHKS, YYEKEE (reference sequence). The length of the CDR3 is 14 residues. In DNA form, the CDR3 reads TGTGTCAGCAGCGAAAGACATGGAGAATCACCCCTCCACTTT. Translating gives CVSSERHGESPLHF.

This clonotype was observed many times. The rearrangement links TRBV29-1 to TRBJ2-7, with D perhaps matching TRBD1 or TRBD2 (5 bases each). Trimming cost V 2 bases and J 9 bases, with 14 bases left between them. The germline V gene encodes CDR1 SQVTM and CDR2 ANQGSEA. CDR3 size: 12 residues. The DNA of the CDR3 is TGCAGCGTTGAATGGCAGGGAGAAGGGCAGTACTTC. This translates into CSVEWQGEGQYF.

This clonotype was seen repeatedly, ten times or more. V is TRBV7-8 and J is TRBJ1-1, with D possibly being TRBD1 (6 bases). Between the trimmed V and J ends, which lost 5 bases and 8 bases, there was a span of 24 bases. Looked up from germline, CDR1 is SGHVS and CDR2 is FQNEAQ. This CDR3 is built from 16 residues. CDR3 protein: CASSGTGGRVLGEAFF. DNA for the CDR3: TGTGCCAGCAGCGGGACCGGGGGGCGGGTGCTAGGAGAAGCTTTCTTT.

This clonotype was counted ten times or more. The gene calls are TRBV28 and TRBJ1-6, with D possibly TRBD1 on 5 matching bases. The V end lost 7 bases, the J end lost 1 base, and 11 bases lay between the germline ends. Per germline, CDR1 MDHEN and CDR2 SYDVKM. The CDR3 totals 15 residues. The CDR3 reads CASMGVGSYNSPLHF. CDR3 bases: TGTGCCAGCATGGGGGTAGGGTCCTATAATTCACCCCTCCACTTT.

This clonotype was seen ten or more times. The gene calls are TRBV20-1 and TRBJ2-2; D might be TRBD1 or TRBD2, each matching 5 bases. The ends were cut back, 6 bases at V and 6 bases at J, with 8 bases in the middle. The CDR3 is made up of 11 amino acids. The germline CDR1 and CDR2 sequences are DFQATT and SNEGSKA (reference sequence). The CDR3 loop is CSALGAGELFF. The CDR3 nucleotides are TGCAGTGCCTTGGGGGCCGGGGAGCTGTTTTTT.

This clonotype was seen at least ten times. The chain joins TRBV15 to TRBJ2-7, with a weak D call TRBD2 (5 bases). V was shortened by 0 bases and J by 7 bases, with 19 bases between the two germline ends. CDR1 and CDR2 (germline): LNHNV, YYDKDF (reference sequence). The CDR3 loop spans 16 amino acids. CDR3 region: CATSRDSATRRTEQYF. CDR3 coding DNA: TGTGCCACCAGCAGAGATAGCGCCACGAGGAGAACGGAGCAGTACTTC.

Many counts were recorded for this clonotype. V is TRBV4-3 and J is TRBJ2-1; TRBD2 matches 9 bases. The CDR3 has 13 residues. CDR1 LGHNA and CDR2 YSLEER come from the germline V gene. The J segment lost 5 bases and the V segment lost 5 bases, leaving 1 base of the junction unmatched. The CDR3 nucleotides read TGCGCCAGCAGCAGACTAGCGGACAATGAGCAGTTCTTC. Translation: CASSRLADNEQFF.

This clonotype was recorded many times. The chain links TRBV7-8 to TRBJ1-4; a weak D match, TRBD1 (5 bases). V was cut by 4 bases and J by 11 bases, with 17 bases left in between. Germline values: CDR1 SGHVS, CDR2 FQNEAQ. The CDR3 consists of 14 residues. CDR3 residues: CASSSISGTGKLFF. CDR3 coding DNA: TGTGCCAGCAGCTCGATTTCCGGGACTGGGAAACTGTTTTTT.

This clonotype was seen repeatedly, ten times or more. The chain links TRBV7-9 to TRBJ1-6; the match to TRBD1 covers 7 bases. CDR3 length: 14 residues. CDR1 is SEHNR and CDR2 is FQNEAQ in the germline V gene (reference sequence). V shed 5 bases and J 8 bases; nucleotides not matched to a gene: 6. The CDR3 DNA reads TGTGCCAGCAGCACACGACAGGGTGATTCACCCCTCCACTTT. It is translated as CASSTRQGDSPLHF.

This clonotype was observed at least ten times. The J gene is TRBJ1-5, the V gene TRBV12-3 or TRBV12-4; no definite D call. V was pared by 8 bases and J by 0 bases, with 8 bases between. The CDR3 runs 13 residues. Here the CDR3 reads CASVEYSNQPQHF. CDR3 in DNA: TGTGCCAGCGTTGAGTATAGCAATCAGCCCCAGCATTTT.

This clonotype was recorded at least ten times. The chain carries TRBV12-3 or TRBV12-4 and TRBJ1-6, with no clear D. The ends were cut back, 9 bases at V and 0 bases at J, with 9 bases in the middle. This CDR3 is built from 14 residues. The CDR3 nucleotides read TGTGCCAGTCTCGGGAGCTCCTATAATTCACCCCTCCACTTT. Translation gives CASLGSSYNSPLHF.

The sample holds many counts of this clonotype. CDR3 nucleotides: TGTGCCAGCAGTTACCGAGGTGGTAGTGGGACAGCGATGAACACTGAAGCTTTCTTT. Protein product: CASSYRGGSGTAMNTEAFF. The rearrangement uses TRBV6-2 or TRBV6-3 and TRBJ1-1, with 7 bases fitting TRBD1. The germline gives CDR1 MNHEY, CDR2 SVGEGT. V shed 2 bases, J shed 0 bases, and the junction held 15 bases outside the gene matches. This CDR3 contains 19 residues.

This clonotype was picked up many times. The V call is TRBV7-2, the J call TRBJ1-2; 8 bases are a match to TRBD1. Losses at the gene ends were 5 bases for V and 4 bases for J; bases not matched to a gene: 6. The CDR3 is made up of 14 amino acids. Germline CDR1 is SGHTA and CDR2 is FQGNSA. In DNA, the CDR3 is TGTGCCAGCAGCCAGAGACAGGGGAGCTATGGCTACACCTTC. Its translation: CASSQRQGSYGYTF.